One sample yielded the 13 T cell receptor beta chains listed below, sequenced in a study of shared clonotypes between healthy human individuals. Produced via immunoSEQ multiplex PCR; TCRdb's table is partial and in-frame only. The data contain around 700,000 clones, approximately 73% of them singletons. The sequencing input was memory CD4+ T cells sorted from blood. Subset meaning: CD45RA-negative fraction. The receptors were sampled from a woman in her twenties or thirties in good health.

This rearrangement joins TRBV28 to TRBJ2-5; TRBD1 aligns across 7 bases. Trimming cost V 4 bases and J 6 bases; bases outside gene matches: 2. The CDR3 consists of 12 residues. Germline CDR1 is MDHEN and CDR2 is SYDVKM. The CDR3 nucleotides are TGTGCCAGCAGTTGGGACAGACAGACCCAGTACTTC. Its translation: CASSWDRQTQYF.

This clone turned up a few times. This sample includes further DNA sequences coding for the same CDR3. The gene calls are TRBV6-5 and TRBJ2-3; D gene unclear. Trimming shortened V by 6 bases and J by 5 bases, and 6 bases separated the two germline ends. CDR3 length: 11 amino acids. Germline CDR1 and CDR2: MNHEY and SVGAGI. CDR3 region: CASSQQDTQYF. The CDR3 DNA is TGTGCCAGCAGCCAGCAAGATACGCAGTATTTT.

The chain couples TRBV28 to TRBJ2-7, with D possibly TRBD1 on 6 matching bases. The CDR3 sequence is 15 residues long. V lost 5 bases and J 1 base, leaving 15 bases between the germline ends. The germline V gene has CDR1 MDHEN and CDR2 SYDVKM. In DNA form, the CDR3 reads TGTGCCAGCAGTCCACCGGGACACCGTTCCTACGAGCAGTACTTC. This sequence encodes CASSPPGHRSYEQYF.

The CDR3 loop is CASSFLSVGLKNQPQHF. The CDR3 bases are TGTGCCAGCAGCTTCCTCTCCGTCGGGCTTAAGAATCAGCCCCAGCATTTT. The chain uses TRBV7-8 and TRBJ1-5; D ambiguous. The germline V and J ends were trimmed by 3 bases and 4 bases, with 19 bases remaining between them. This CDR3 spans 17 amino acids. Germline V gene data show CDR1 as SGHVS and CDR2 as FQNEAQ.

This clone was detected once. The rearrangement links TRBV7-9 to TRBJ1-4, with unresolved D. Germline V gene sequence: CDR1 SEHNR, CDR2 FQNEAQ (reference sequence). Trimming cost V 5 bases and J 4 bases, with 20 bases left between them. The CDR3 is 17 amino acids. CDR3 protein: CASSPLLSPVINEKLFF. The DNA of the CDR3 is TGTGCCAGCAGCCCGCTCTTGTCCCCTGTCATTAATGAAAAACTGTTTTTT.

This chain uses TRBV11-1 with TRBJ1-1, with D perhaps TRBD1 (5 bases). Trimming took 5 bases from V and 6 from J, leaving 10 bases between them. The CDR3 covers 12 residues. Germline V CDR1 and CDR2: SGHAT, FQDESV (reference sequence). CDR3 coding DNA: TGTGCCAGCAGCCCCGGGACGGCTGAAGCTTTCTTT. Residues: CASSPGTAEAFF.

This rearrangement joins TRBV28 to TRBJ2-1; D call uncertain. CDR1 MDHEN and CDR2 SYDVKM come from the germline V gene. The CDR3 is 11 residues long. Trimming removed 6 bases at V and 9 bases at J, with 9 bases between. DNA for the CDR3: TGTGCCAGCAGACGGCTGGGTGAGCAGTTCTTC. Translated, it gives CASRRLGEQFF. The whole variable domain, remainder taken from reference TRBV28 and TRBJ2-1, is DVKVTQSSRYLVKRTGEKVFLECVQDMDHENMFWYRQDPGLGLRLIYFSYDVKMKEKGDIPEGYSVSREKKERFSLILESASTNQTSMYLCASRRLGEQFFGPGTRLTVL.

CDR3 protein: CASSQGSGSGGYEQYF. In DNA form, the CDR3 reads TGCGCCAGCAGCCAAGGTTCTGGTAGCGGGGGCTACGAGCAGTACTTC. The chain couples TRBV4-1 to TRBJ2-7; TRBD2 matches at 9 bases. Looked up from germline, CDR1 is MGHRA and CDR2 is YSYEKL. With V trimmed by 1 base and J by 3 bases, 7 bases remained unmatched. The CDR3 sequence is 16 residues long.

The rearrangement joins TRBV10-3 to TRBJ2-3; a weak D match, TRBD1 (5 bases). In germline, CDR1 is ENHRY, CDR2 SYGVKD. V shed 3 bases and J shed 4 bases, with 14 bases lying between them. CDR3 length: 15 residues. The DNA for the CDR3 is TGTGCCATCAGTGACCCGACAGTCGGCGCAGATACGCAGTATTTT. Translation gives CAISDPTVGADTQYF.

There are a few counts of this clone. The rearrangement uses TRBV29-1 and TRBJ2-3, with a tentative D call TRBD2 (6 bases). This CDR3 is 12 amino acids long. V lost 7 bases and J lost 6, with 14 bases in between. Germline CDR1 and CDR2: SQVTM and ANQGSEA. The CDR3 is CSASRGLDTQYF. The CDR3 nucleotides read TGCAGCGCCAGTCGGGGGTTGGATACGCAGTATTTT.

The chain joins TRBV15 to TRBJ1-2, with D unclear. V lost 4 bases and J 3 bases, leaving 12 bases between the germline ends. Per the germline V gene, CDR1 is LNHNV and CDR2 is YYDKDF (reference sequence). The CDR3 loop spans 14 amino acids. CDR3 in DNA: TGTGCCACCAGCACGGCCGATAGCCACTATGGCTACACCTTC. This sequence encodes CATSTADSHYGYTF. Looking up the rest from reference TRBV15 and TRBJ1-2 gives the full variable domain: DAMVIQNPRYQVTQFGKPVTLSCSQTLNHNVMYWYQQKSSQAPKLLFHYYDKDFNNEADTPDNFQSRRPNTSFCFLDIRSPGLGDTAMYLCATSTADSHYGYTFGSGTRLTVV.

The gene calls are TRBV7-2 and TRBJ2-4; D is undetermined. This CDR3 has 17 residues. V was clipped by 1 base and J by 4 bases, with 17 bases between them. The germline V gene has CDR1 SGHTA and CDR2 FQGNSA. In DNA, the CDR3 is TGTGCCAGCAGCTTAGATGTGTTTGGTCAAACTAAAAACATTCAGTACTTC. It translates to CASSLDVFGQTKNIQYF.

CDR3 residues: CASSYSASGSYHEQYF. DNA for the CDR3: TGTGCCAGCAGTTACTCGGCTAGCGGGAGTTACCACGAGCAGTACTTC. This rearrangement joins TRBV6-5 to TRBJ2-7; 10 nucleotides align to TRBD2. The germline gives CDR1 MNHEY, CDR2 SVGAGI. This CDR3 region has 16 residues. With V trimmed by 0 bases and J by 5 bases, 7 bases remained unmatched.